This T cell receptor (beta chain) was obtained from a study of blood T cell repertoires in COVID-19. The CDR3 is made up of 15 amino acids. The V gene's germline CDR1 is MGHRA and CDR2 YSYEKL. Comment on this clone: One end of the junction is discordant with germline, which a read error may explain.

In the study's own analysis: Reference gene primer amplification gave estimated nucleated cell counts. Some clones are missing from TCRdb's copy, which holds only in-frame ones; the method was immunoSEQ multiplex PCR. That table furnishes V, J and clone size, whereas the DNA furnished D and trimming. The sample comprises around 130,000 clones, 80% of which are singletons, and under 2.5% rests with the top ten. The chain combines TRBV4-1 with TRBJ1-1; TRBD1 aligns across 10 bases. This receptor was taken from a man aged 70 or older with acute or convalescent COVID-19. The source material was peripheral blood. The CDR3: CASRLPGQGNAEAFF. CDR3 DNA sequence: TGCGCCAGCAGGCTTCCGGGACAGGGGAACGCTGAAGCTTTCTTT.